Below, 14 T cell receptor beta chains from the same sample are listed, as sequenced in a study of blood T cell repertoires in COVID-19. Sequenced by immunoSEQ multiplex PCR; TCRdb stores in-frame clones only, minus some. This repertoire shows hundreds of thousands of clones, 87% found once; its top ten account for under 2.5%. Sequenced: PBMCs or T cells enriched from blood (not recorded which). The receptor set was obtained from a woman aged 18-30 years with acute COVID-19.

This chain uses TRBV7-9 with TRBJ2-7, with 7 bases fitting TRBD1. The CDR3 is 14 residues long. Germline-derived CDR1 and CDR2 are SEHNR and FQNEAQ (reference sequence). Trimming cost V 4 bases and J 1 base; bases outside gene matches: 4. CDR3: CASSSRQGSYEQYF. The CDR3 DNA reads TGTGCCAGCAGCTCGCGACAGGGATCCTACGAGCAGTACTTC. The full variable domain, with the rest looked up from reference TRBV7-9 and TRBJ2-7, is DTGVSQNPRHKITKRGQNVTFRCDPISEHNRLYWYRQTLGQGPEFLTYFQNEAQLEKSRLLSDRFSAERPKGSFSTLEIQRTEQGDSAMYLCASSSRQGSYEQYFGPGTRLTVT.

The chain employs TRBV24-1 and TRBJ1-5; 7 bases are a match to TRBD1. Germline V lookup: CDR1 KGHDR, CDR2 SFDVKD. The CDR3 runs to 15 residues. The trim removed 6 bases at V and 1 base at J, leaving 5 bases unmatched. Here the CDR3 reads CATSPGDRSNQPQHF. CDR3 nucleotide sequence: TGTGCCACCAGTCCGGGGGACAGAAGCAATCAGCCCCAGCATTTT.

The DNA of the CDR3 is TGCAGCGTTGTGGTAGCCTACAATGAGCAGTTCTTC. This encodes CSVVVAYNEQFF. The chain couples TRBV29-1 to TRBJ2-1; no firm D call. V dropped 4 bases and J dropped 2 bases, with 6 bases sitting between them. The CDR3 runs to 12 residues. Per germline, CDR1 SQVTM and CDR2 ANQGSEA.

The V and J genes are TRBV10-3 and TRBJ2-5; D may be TRBD1 (5 bases). Between the trimmed V and J ends, which lost 3 bases and 5 bases, there was a span of 22 bases. The CDR3 spans 17 residues. Germline V gene lookup returns CDR1 ENHRY and CDR2 SYGVKD. CDR3 bases: TGTGCCATCAGTGAAATCCCCGGACACCCATCAGGGGAGACCCAGTACTTC. Translation gives CAISEIPGHPSGETQYF.

The V call is TRBV19, the J call TRBJ1-4, with 7 bases aligning to TRBD1. V lost 1 base, J lost 8 bases, and 7 bases stayed unmatched. The CDR3 loop spans 15 amino acids. CDR1 is LNHDA and CDR2 is SQIVND in the germline V gene (reference sequence). CDR3 amino acids: CASSIGAGTDEKLFF. The CDR3 region has the DNA TGTGCCAGTAGTATAGGGGCCGGGACAGACGAAAAACTGTTTTTT.

This rearrangement joins TRBV14 to TRBJ1-1; 7 bases are a match to TRBD1. In germline, CDR1 is SGHDN, CDR2 FVKESK. Losses at the gene ends were 1 base for V and 4 bases for J; bases not matched to a gene: 9. This CDR3 spans 16 amino acids. The DNA of the CDR3 is TGTGCCAGCAGCCAAGGCTACGGGACAGTTCGCACTGAAGCTTTCTTT. Translation: CASSQGYGTVRTEAFF. Full variable domain (rest looked up from reference TRBV14 and TRBJ1-1): EAGVTQFPSHSVIEKGQTVTLRCDPISGHDNLYWYRRVMGKEIKFLLHFVKESKQDESGMPNNRFLAERTGGTYSTLKVQPAELEDSGVYFCASSQGYGTVRTEAFFGQGTRLTVV.

As DNA, the CDR3 is TGTGCCAGCAGTTTTACACTAGCGGGAGGGCCGAGTGAGCAGTACTTC. Translated: CASSFTLAGGPSEQYF. This rearrangement joins TRBV28 to TRBJ2-7, with 13 nucleotides matching TRBD2. With 3 bases clipped from V and 7 bases from J, the junction kept 9 bases outside the gene matches. The CDR3 consists of 16 residues. Germline-derived CDR1 and CDR2 are MDHEN and SYDVKM.

The genes are TRBV2 and TRBJ1-5; TRBD1 matches 7 bases. With 6 bases clipped from V and 6 bases from J, the junction kept 8 bases outside the gene matches. Germline assignment: CDR1 SNHLY and CDR2 FYNNEI. The CDR3 is made up of 14 amino acids. The CDR3 loop reads CASSLDRVTQPQHF. For the CDR3, the DNA is TGTGCCAGCAGCCTAGACAGGGTGACTCAGCCCCAGCATTTT.

The J gene is TRBJ1-1, the V gene TRBV10-3; D gene uncertain. CDR1 ENHRY and CDR2 SYGVKD come from the germline V gene. The CDR3 loop spans 14 amino acids. Trimming pared 0 bases from V and 4 bases from J, leaving 9 bases between. Here the CDR3 DNA reads TGTGCCATCAGTGAGTCGATAGCGGTCACTGAAGCTTTCTTT. This translates into CAISESIAVTEAFF.

This clone was counted a single time. The chain recombines TRBV19 with TRBJ2-7; 11 bases agree with TRBD2. CDR3 length equals 15 residues. The V gene end was trimmed by 5 bases and the J gene end by 5 bases; junction bases not matched to a gene: 8. From germline, CDR1 is LNHDA and CDR2 SQIVND (reference sequence). CDR3 sequence: CASSPTSGSPNEQYF. CDR3 in DNA: TGTGCCAGTAGTCCTACTAGCGGGAGCCCCAACGAGCAGTACTTC. Looking up the rest from reference TRBV19 and TRBJ2-7 gives the full variable domain: DGGITQSPKYLFRKEGQNVTLSCEQNLNHDAMYWYRQDPGQGLRLIYYSQIVNDFQKGDIAEGYSVSREKKESFPLTVTSAQKNPTAFYLCASSPTSGSPNEQYFGPGTRLTVT.

V gene TRBV2 combines with J gene TRBJ1-2; no definite D call. Looked up from germline, CDR1 is SNHLY and CDR2 is FYNNEI. V lost 6 bases and J lost 4, with 18 bases in between. The CDR3 has 15 residues. The CDR3 loop is CASSDSGFSGYGYTF. DNA for the CDR3: TGTGCCAGCAGCGACTCGGGGTTCAGTGGCTATGGCTACACCTTC.

The rearrangement joins TRBV5-1 to TRBJ2-7, with TRBD1 matching 7 bases. This CDR3 has 12 amino acids. The V segment lost 4 bases and the J segment 9 bases; nucleotides outside the gene matches: 7. Per germline, CDR1 SGHRS and CDR2 YFSETQ. Written as DNA, the CDR3 is TGCGCCAGCAGCGCCGAAGGGGGCGCGCAGTACTTC. It encodes CASSAEGGAQYF.

The genes are TRBV27 and TRBJ1-6; 7 bases line up with TRBD1. The trim removed 3 bases at V and 12 bases at J, leaving 8 bases unmatched. CDR1 is MNHEY, CDR2 SMNVEV, per germline (reference sequence). This CDR3 is built from 14 residues. The CDR3 region is CASSFPGQTQPLHF. For the CDR3, the DNA is TGTGCCAGCAGTTTTCCGGGACAGACCCAACCCCTCCACTTT.

The CDR3 DNA reads TGTGCCTGGAGTGTCGTCGAGGGAAACGGCTACACCTTC. It translates to CAWSVVEGNGYTF. This chain connects TRBV30 to TRBJ1-2; D call uncertain. This CDR3 comprises 13 residues. The V end lost 0 bases, the J end lost 8 bases, and 13 bases lay between the germline ends. Germline V CDR1 and CDR2: GTSNPN, SVGIG (reference sequence).